This T cell receptor beta chain emerged from a study of cytomegalovirus exposure and HLA in healthy donors. CDR1 is SGHAT, CDR2 FQNNGV, per germline. The V and J ends lost 0 bases and 4 bases respectively, with 6 bases between them. The CDR3 is 13 residues long. The PCR contained 60 Vbeta and 13 Jbeta primers. Here immunoSEQ multiplex PCR was the method, and the copy in TCRdb shows in-frame clones only, minus some. The sample has roughly 190,000 clones; over 70% are singletons. This receptor was obtained from a female donor in good health and CMV-seronegative. Source material: PBMCs. This rearrangement joins TRBV11-2 to TRBJ1-1; a weak D match, TRBD1 (6 bases). CDR3 nucleotide sequence: TGTGCCAGCAGCTTAGAACAGGGCACTGAAGCTTTCTTT. It translates to CASSLEQGTEAFF.